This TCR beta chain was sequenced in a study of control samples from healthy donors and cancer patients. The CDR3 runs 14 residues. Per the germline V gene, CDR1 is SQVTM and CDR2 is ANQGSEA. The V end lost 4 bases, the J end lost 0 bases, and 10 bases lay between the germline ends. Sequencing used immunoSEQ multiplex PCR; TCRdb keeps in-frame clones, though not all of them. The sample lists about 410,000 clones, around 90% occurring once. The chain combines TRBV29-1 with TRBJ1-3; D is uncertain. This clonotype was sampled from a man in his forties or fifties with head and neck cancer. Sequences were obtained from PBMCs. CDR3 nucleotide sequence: TGCAGCGTTGTTGTCTTTAGCTCTGGAAACACCATATATTTT. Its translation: CSVVVFSSGNTIYF.